These 20 T cell receptor beta chains originate from one sample sequenced in a study of cytomegalovirus exposure and HLA in healthy donors. The primer mix had 60 Vbeta and 13 Jbeta primers. Generated by immunoSEQ multiplex PCR, the TCRdb table keeps only in-frame clones and is missing some. This table has roughly 200,000 clones, about 10% appearing once. The source material was PBMCs. These receptors originate from a woman younger than 45 in good health and CMV-seropositive.

The V gene is TRBV7-8, the J gene TRBJ2-7; 8 bases agree with TRBD2. J was trimmed by 5 bases and V by 4 bases; bases with no gene match: 7. The CDR3 runs to 14 residues. Germline V gene sequence: CDR1 SGHVS, CDR2 FQNEAQ. The CDR3 nucleotides are TGTGCCAGCAGCTCGGGAGGGCCCCGGAACGAGCAGTACTTC. It codes for CASSSGGPRNEQYF. Full variable domain (rest looked up from reference TRBV7-8 and TRBJ2-7): GAGVSQSPRYKVAKRGQDVALRCDPISGHVSLFWYQQALGQGPEFLTYFQNEAQLDKSGLPSDRFFAERPEGSVSTLKIQRTQQEDSAVYLCASSSGGPRNEQYFGPGTRLTVT.

CDR3 region: CASSLVGAGGSFEAYEQYF. DNA for the CDR3: TGTGCCAGCAGCTTAGTGGGAGCGGGAGGAAGTTTTGAAGCCTACGAGCAGTACTTC. The gene calls are TRBV7-2 and TRBJ2-7; 9 bases are a match to TRBD2. CDR3 length: 19 amino acids. The V gene's germline CDR1 is SGHTA and CDR2 FQGNSA. V shed 1 base and J 2 bases; nucleotides not matched to a gene: 15.

This clone was seen a handful of times. The chain couples TRBV6-5 to TRBJ1-1; no clear D. V was clipped by 2 bases and J by 1 base, with 14 bases between them. The CDR3 has 16 residues. Germline CDR1 and CDR2: MNHEY and SVGAGI. CDR3 bases: TGTGCCAGCAGTTACGCTAATTACTTCCCGAACACTGAAGCTTTCTTT. It yields the protein CASSYANYFPNTEAFF.

This rearrangement joins TRBV19 to TRBJ1-4; maybe TRBD1 (5 bases). In germline, CDR1 is LNHDA, CDR2 SQIVND (reference sequence). The CDR3 totals 15 residues. The ends were cut back, 6 bases at V and 5 bases at J, with 16 bases in the middle. CDR3 residues: CASRRRQLANEKLFF. CDR3 DNA: TGTGCCAGTAGAAGGAGACAGCTCGCGAATGAAAAACTGTTTTTT.

The CDR3 region has the DNA TGTGCCAGCAGCGTAGGGGCGGGTGCCACAGATACGCAGTATTTT. This gives the protein CASSVGAGATDTQYF. V and J are TRBV9 and TRBJ2-3; perhaps TRBD2 as D (5 bases). CDR3 length equals 15 residues. V was clipped by 0 bases and J by 2 bases, with 10 bases between them. CDR1 and CDR2 (germline): SGDLS, YYNGEE.

The genes are TRBV11-2 and TRBJ1-1; 10 bases are a match to TRBD1. The V gene's germline CDR1 is SGHAT and CDR2 FQNNGV. Trimming took 5 bases from V and 4 from J; bases not matched to a gene: 7. The CDR3 extends over 15 amino acids. CDR3 loop: CASSVDRGRSTEAFF. The DNA for the CDR3 is TGTGCCAGCAGCGTTGACAGGGGGCGGTCCACTGAAGCTTTCTTT.

This clone was seen a handful of times. This sequence joins TRBV23-1 and TRBJ2-2; D possibly corresponds to TRBD2 (5 bases). TRBV23-1 is placed among ORFs of uncertain function. With 4 bases removed from V and 4 bases from J, the gap between germline ends came to 16 bases. The CDR3 runs to 16 residues. CDR3 sequence: CASSPILRAGTGELFF. DNA of the CDR3: TGCGCCAGCAGTCCAATTCTACGGGCGGGCACCGGGGAGCTGTTTTTT.

In this sample, this clone turned up once. This sequence joins TRBV20-1 and TRBJ2-1; D is perhaps TRBD1 (6 bases). This CDR3 is 11 amino acids long. Trimming removed 5 bases at V and 5 bases at J, with 7 bases between. Germline V gene sequence: CDR1 DFQATT, CDR2 SNEGSKA (reference sequence). The CDR3 loop reads CSAPGDNEQFF. The CDR3 DNA reads as TGCAGTGCTCCAGGGGACAATGAGCAGTTCTTC.

The genes are TRBV27 and TRBJ2-5; 12 nucleotides line up with TRBD2. Germline lookup yields CDR1 MNHEY and CDR2 SMNVEV (reference sequence). J lost 6 bases, V lost 6 bases, and 5 bases had no gene match. The length of the CDR3 is 14 residues. The CDR3 here is CASRTSGRGKTQYF. In nucleotides, the CDR3 is TGTGCCAGCAGGACTAGCGGGAGAGGAAAGACCCAGTACTTC.

This clone has just a few counts. The chain combines TRBV11-3 with TRBJ2-7; 7 nucleotides line up with TRBD1. Germline CDR1 is SGHNT and CDR2 is YENEEA. J was trimmed by 3 bases and V by 2 bases; bases with no gene match: 10. This CDR3 comprises 16 residues. The CDR3 DNA is TGTGCCAGCAGCTTACCCAGGAAGGGGGCTCTCTACGAGCAGTACTTC. It codes for CASSLPRKGALYEQYF.

This clone was seen a few times. The chain's CDR3 is CASSLGGGGETQYF. The CDR3 nucleotides are TGTGCCAGCAGCTTAGGAGGGGGCGGAGAGACCCAGTACTTC. This chain links TRBV11-3 with TRBJ2-5; 7 bases map to TRBD1. V was clipped by 1 base and J by 4 bases; unmatched bases: 3. From germline, CDR1 is SGHNT and CDR2 YENEEA. The CDR3 is 14 residues long.

This clone was seen only a few times. J is TRBJ1-1 and V is TRBV6-1; maybe TRBD1 (5 bases). V lost 5 bases to trimming and J lost 7 bases, with 11 bases between them. The CDR3 contains 12 residues. Germline-derived CDR1 and CDR2 are MNHNS and SASEGT. DNA of the CDR3: TGTGCCAGCAGTTCTAGACAGCATGAAGCTTTCTTT. Protein: CASSSRQHEAFF.

The V call is TRBV6-1, the J call TRBJ2-5; 11 bases are shared with TRBD2. The length of the CDR3 is 16 residues. With 4 bases clipped from V and 4 bases from J, the junction kept 8 bases outside the gene matches. Germline lookup yields CDR1 MNHNS and CDR2 SASEGT. The CDR3 nucleotides are TGTGCCAGCAGTGTATATCTAGCGGGAGGACCAGAGACCCAGTACTTC. Its translation: CASSVYLAGGPETQYF.

This sequence joins TRBV25-1 and TRBJ2-7; unclear D gene. Trimming cost V 0 bases and J 9 bases, with 9 bases left between them. The germline V gene has CDR1 MGHDK and CDR2 SYGVNS. The CDR3 consists of 12 residues. DNA of the CDR3: TGTGCCAGCAGTGAATACCCCTTTCTGCAGTACTTC. As protein: CASSEYPFLQYF.

The chain carries TRBV2 and TRBJ1-5, with 9 bases aligning to TRBD1. Germline CDR1 reads SNHLY; CDR2 reads FYNNEI. The CDR3 runs 15 residues. V shed 6 bases and J 3 bases; nucleotides not matched to a gene: 6. The CDR3, as DNA: TGTGCCAGCAGGGGACAGGGACCCTCCAATCAGCCCCAGCATTTT. It codes for CASRGQGPSNQPQHF.

The V call is TRBV6-5, the J call TRBJ2-7; 8 nucleotides line up with TRBD1. CDR3 length equals 15 residues. The germline gives CDR1 MNHEY, CDR2 SVGAGI. Germline trimming cut 5 bases from V and 2 bases from J; bases unmatched to any gene: 8. CDR3 sequence (DNA): TGTGCCAGCAGTATCCAGGGGGCTGGTGCCTACGAGCAGTACTTC. It specifies CASSIQGAGAYEQYF.

The chain joins TRBV7-2 to TRBJ2-7; D is uncertain. V lost 1 base and J lost 4, with 8 bases in between. The CDR3 loop spans 13 amino acids. Germline V gene data show CDR1 as SGHTA and CDR2 as FQGNSA. This chain's CDR3 is CASSLVQLYEQYF. The DNA of the CDR3 is TGTGCCAGCAGCTTAGTACAGCTTTACGAGCAGTACTTC.

The chain links TRBV5-5 to TRBJ2-2; 8 bases align to TRBD1. Germline CDR1 is SGHKS and CDR2 is YYEKEE (reference sequence). The CDR3 has 17 residues. Unmatched junction bases numbered 13, after V lost 4 bases and J lost 5 bases. The CDR3 loop reads CASSTLTGGSGTGELFF. CDR3 coding DNA: TGTGCCAGCAGCACCCTAACAGGGGGTAGTGGAACCGGGGAGCTGTTTTTT.

This chain connects TRBV9 to TRBJ2-6; 9 positions agree with TRBD1. This CDR3 comprises 18 residues. CDR1 and CDR2 from the germline V gene are SGDLS and YYNGEE. With V trimmed by 3 bases and J by 3 bases, 10 bases remained unmatched. CDR3 protein: CASSETGGVSNGANVLTF. CDR3 sequence (DNA): TGTGCCAGCAGCGAGACAGGGGGGGTTTCAAATGGGGCCAACGTCCTGACTTTC.

V gene TRBV9 combines with J gene TRBJ1-4; TRBD1 is a possible D gene (5 bases). Trimming removed 0 bases at V and 10 bases at J, with 7 bases between. The CDR3 has 12 residues. CDR1 is SGDLS and CDR2 is YYNGEE in the germline V gene. CDR3: CASSVAQGKLFF. CDR3 nucleotides: TGTGCCAGCAGCGTAGCTCAGGGAAAACTGTTTTTT.